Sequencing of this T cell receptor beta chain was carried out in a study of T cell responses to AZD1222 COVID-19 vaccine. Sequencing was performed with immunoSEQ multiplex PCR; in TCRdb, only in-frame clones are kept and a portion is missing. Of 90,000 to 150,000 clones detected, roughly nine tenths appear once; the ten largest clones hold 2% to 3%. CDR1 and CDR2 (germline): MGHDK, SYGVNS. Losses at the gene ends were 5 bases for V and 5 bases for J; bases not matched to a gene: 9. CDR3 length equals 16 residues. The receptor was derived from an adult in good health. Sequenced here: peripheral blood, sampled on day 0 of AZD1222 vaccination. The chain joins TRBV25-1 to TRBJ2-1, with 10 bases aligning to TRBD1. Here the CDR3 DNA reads TGTGCCAGCAGTCAACGTGGGACAGGGGCCAACAATGAGCAGTTCTTC. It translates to CASSQRGTGANNEQFF. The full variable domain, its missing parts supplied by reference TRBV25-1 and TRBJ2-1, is EADIYQTPRYLVIGTGKKITLECSQTMGHDKMYWYQQDPGMELHLIHYSYGVNSTEKGDLSSESTVSRIRTEHFPLTLESARPSHTSQYLCASSQRGTGANNEQFFGPGTRLTVL.